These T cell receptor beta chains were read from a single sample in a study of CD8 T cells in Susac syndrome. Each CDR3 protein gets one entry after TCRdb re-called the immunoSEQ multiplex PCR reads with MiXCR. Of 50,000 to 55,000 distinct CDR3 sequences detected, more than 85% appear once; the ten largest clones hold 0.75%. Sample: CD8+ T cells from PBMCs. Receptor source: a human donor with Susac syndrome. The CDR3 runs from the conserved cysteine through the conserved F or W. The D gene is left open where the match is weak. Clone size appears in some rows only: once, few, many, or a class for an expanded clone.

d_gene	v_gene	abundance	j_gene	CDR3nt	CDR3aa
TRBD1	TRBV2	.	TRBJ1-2	TGTGCCAGCAGCTACAAGACAGGGATTGGCTACACCTTC	CASSYKTGIGYTF
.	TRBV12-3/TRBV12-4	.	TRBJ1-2	TGTGCCAGCAGTTTAGCCGACCGGGACTACACCTTC	CASSLADRDYTF
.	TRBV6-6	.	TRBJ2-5	TGTGCCAGCGATACCCCGACCCAGTACTTC	CASDTPTQYF
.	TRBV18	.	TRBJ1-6	TGTGCCAGCTCACCACACTCCCAGGGGTGGAATTCACCCCTCCACTTT	CASSPHSQGWNSPLHF
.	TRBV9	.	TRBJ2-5	TGTGCCAGCAGCGGGGAGCCCCTAGAGACCCAGTACTTC	CASSGEPLETQYF
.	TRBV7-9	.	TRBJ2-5	TGTGCCAGCAGCTTAGACGGGGCGACCCAGTACTTC	CASSLDGATQYF
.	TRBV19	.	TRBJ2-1	TGTGCCAGTAGTATAGCAGGACACCTACACAATGAGCAGTTCTTC	CASSIAGHLHNEQFF
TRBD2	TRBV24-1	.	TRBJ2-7	TGTGCCACCAGTGCGGGACTAGGATACGAGCAGTACTTC	CATSAGLGYEQYF
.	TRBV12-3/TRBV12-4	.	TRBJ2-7	TGTGCCAGCAGAGAGACAGGGGAGGGGTCCTACGAGCAGTACTTC	CASRETGEGSYEQYF
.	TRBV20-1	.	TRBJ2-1	TGCAGTGCTAGCGGTCTGGCTGTAAGCTACAATGAGCAGTTCTTC	CSASGLAVSYNEQFF
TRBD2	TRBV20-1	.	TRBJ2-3	TGCAGTGCCCCAGCGGGGCGGGGGAGGCCTCCCCTTTTGTCGACAGATACGCAGTATTTT	CSAPAGRGRPPLLSTDTQYF
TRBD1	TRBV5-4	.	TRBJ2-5	TGTGCCAGCAGCTCTCCCCAGGGGGTTGAGACCCAGTACTTC	CASSSPQGVETQYF
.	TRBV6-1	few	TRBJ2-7	TGTGCCAGCAGTTGGGGACTTTGGTACGAGCAGTACTTC	CASSWGLWYEQYF
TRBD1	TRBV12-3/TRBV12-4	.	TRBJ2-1	TGTGCCAGCAGTTTAGGGGACAGGGGGTTCAATGAGCAGTTCTTC	CASSLGDRGFNEQFF